These 27 T cell receptor beta chains share one sample of origin, sequenced in a study of blood T cell repertoires in COVID-19. Assay used: immunoSEQ multiplex PCR; TCRdb lists only in-frame clones, some missing. Of about 75,000 clones in the sample, more than 75% are singletons; the top ten hold approximately 19%. Material: peripheral blood. The receptors were sampled from a human donor in a cohort sampled during active COVID-19.

This chain connects TRBV2 to TRBJ1-2, with 7 bases that match TRBD1. The V segment lost 5 bases and the J segment 2 bases; nucleotides outside the gene matches: 2. Germline CDR1 reads SNHLY; CDR2 reads FYNNEI. The CDR3 has 13 amino acids. CDR3 in DNA: TGTGCCAGCAGTCGGGACAGAAACTATGGCTACACCTTC. Protein sequence: CASSRDRNYGYTF.

This clone turned up a few times. The chain carries TRBV20-1 and TRBJ2-7, with D perhaps matching TRBD2 (6 bases). This CDR3 is 12 amino acids long. CDR1 and CDR2 from the germline V gene are DFQATT and SNEGSKA (reference sequence). V lost 3 bases, J lost 6 bases, and 12 bases lay in between. Written as DNA, the CDR3 is TGCAGTGCTAGTGGACCTAGCGTCGAGCAGTACTTC. The encoded protein is CSASGPSVEQYF.

The chain links TRBV5-6 to TRBJ2-1, with TRBD1 identical over 9 bases. CDR3 size: 14 residues. The V segment lost 4 bases and the J segment 3 bases; nucleotides outside the gene matches: 2. The V gene's germline CDR1 is SGHDT and CDR2 YYEEEE. CDR3 sequence (DNA): TGTGCCAGCAGCGACAGGGGGATCTACAATGAGCAGTTCTTC. This translates into CASSDRGIYNEQFF. The whole variable domain, remainder taken from reference TRBV5-6 and TRBJ2-1, is DAGVTQSPTHLIKTRGQQVTLRCSPKSGHDTVSWYQQALGQGPQFIFQYYEEEERQRGNFPDRFSGHQFPNYSSELNVNALLLGDSALYLCASSDRGIYNEQFFGPGTRLTVL.

V and J are TRBV4-1 and TRBJ1-2; perhaps TRBD1 as D (6 bases). The CDR3 is 14 amino acids. CDR1 is MGHRA and CDR2 is YSYEKL in the germline V gene. V shed 5 bases and J shed 0 bases, with 10 bases lying between them. CDR3 nucleotides: TGCGCCAGCAGCAAAAGGGACACTAACTATGGCTACACCTTC. It codes for CASSKRDTNYGYTF.

CDR3 coding DNA: TGTGCCAGCAGCCACTCCGCTCGCGGTTCGGGTGAGCAGTTCTTC. It yields the protein CASSHSARGSGEQFF. This chain connects TRBV7-9 to TRBJ2-1; D is uncertain. Germline lookup yields CDR1 SEHNR and CDR2 FQNEAQ (reference sequence). The V end was cut by 5 bases, the J end by 9 bases, with 20 bases between. This CDR3 is built from 15 residues.

This clone was picked up a small number of times. V is TRBV30 and J is TRBJ1-6; D is undetermined. Looked up from germline, CDR1 is GTSNPN and CDR2 is SVGIG (reference sequence). This CDR3 spans 14 amino acids. The V end was cut by 6 bases, the J end by 0 bases, with 9 bases between. Written as DNA, the CDR3 is TGTGCCTGCAGAGGGAGCTCCTATAATTCACCCCTCCACTTT. This translates into CACRGSSYNSPLHF. Using reference TRBV30 and TRBJ1-6 for the parts outside the CDR3, the full variable domain is SQTIHQWPATLVQPVGSPLSLECTVEGTSNPNLYWYRQAAGRGLQLLFYSVGIGQISSEVPQNLSASRPQDRQFILSSKKLLLSDSGFYLCACRGSSYNSPLHFGNGTRLTVT.

The V and J genes are TRBV15 and TRBJ2-5; 7 bases line up with TRBD1. The CDR3 covers 16 residues. Germline CDR1 and CDR2: LNHNV and YYDKDF (reference sequence). V lost 7 bases and J lost 1; bases outside the gene matches: 12. The CDR3, as DNA: TGTGCCACCACCCTAAGTTTGGCAGGGGGCCAAGAGACCCAGTACTTC. Its protein is CATTLSLAGGQETQYF.

This clone has only a few counts. V and J are TRBV7-9 and TRBJ2-1; 8 bases agree with TRBD1. CDR1 is SEHNR and CDR2 is FQNEAQ in the germline V gene (reference sequence). J was trimmed by 8 bases and V by 1 base; bases with no gene match: 7. The CDR3 runs 15 residues. The CDR3, as DNA: TGTGCCAGCAGCTTAGGACAGGGGTTAGGCTATGAGCAGTTCTTC. Its translation: CASSLGQGLGYEQFF.

The V and J genes are TRBV27 and TRBJ2-7; 12 bases agree with TRBD2. The trim removed 3 bases at V and 4 bases at J, leaving 7 bases unmatched. The CDR3 consists of 16 residues. From germline, CDR1 is MNHEY and CDR2 SMNVEV (reference sequence). The CDR3 nucleotides are TGTGCCAGCAGTTTCTCCCCGCTAGCGGGAGGGTACGAGCAGTACTTC. This translates into CASSFSPLAGGYEQYF.

The rearrangement uses TRBV7-9 and TRBJ2-2; no reliable D call. The V gene's germline CDR1 is SEHNR and CDR2 FQNEAQ (reference sequence). CDR3 size: 16 residues. With 7 bases removed from V and 2 bases from J, the gap between germline ends came to 17 bases. CDR3 loop: CASIPFPDSNTGELFF. CDR3 nucleotides: TGTGCCAGCATCCCCTTTCCCGACTCCAACACCGGGGAGCTGTTTTTT.

CDR3 nucleotide sequence: TGTGCCAGCAGCTTGGTGGCAGGGGGAGCAGATACGCAGTATTTT. Translating it yields CASSLVAGGADTQYF. The chain is built from TRBV5-4 and TRBJ2-3, with TRBD1 matching 7 bases. J lost 4 bases, V lost 0 bases, and 5 bases had no gene match. The CDR3 has 15 residues. Germline CDR1 is SGHNT and CDR2 is YYREEE (reference sequence).

This clone was picked up one time. The chain links TRBV4-1 to TRBJ2-2; the D gene is possibly TRBD2 (6 bases). The germline gives CDR1 MGHRA, CDR2 YSYEKL. The CDR3 is 16 residues long. V was clipped by 1 base and J by 1 base, with 10 bases between them. The CDR3: CASSQASRGNTGELFF. CDR3 bases: TGCGCCAGCAGCCAAGCGTCGCGGGGGAACACCGGGGAGCTGTTTTTT.

The V gene is TRBV13, the J gene TRBJ1-6, with D tentatively TRBD1 (6 bases). The V end was cut by 5 bases, the J end by 8 bases, with 16 bases between. Looked up from germline, CDR1 is PRHDT and CDR2 is FYEKMQ (reference sequence). The CDR3 runs 15 residues. The CDR3 nucleotides are TGTGCCAGCAGCCTAAACAGGGCCGGGGATTCACCCCTCCACTTT. Its translation: CASSLNRAGDSPLHF. The full variable domain, its missing parts supplied by reference TRBV13 and TRBJ1-6, is AAGVIQSPRHLIKEKRETATLKCYPIPRHDTVYWYQQGPGQDPQFLISFYEKMQSDKGSIPDRFSAQQFSDYHSELNMSSLELGDSALYFCASSLNRAGDSPLHFGNGTRLTVT.

The V gene is TRBV6-5, the J gene TRBJ1-2; 8 bases agree with TRBD1. The CDR3 extends over 15 amino acids. Trimming removed 6 bases from V and 1 base from J; junction bases left unmatched: 7. CDR1 is MNHEY, CDR2 SVGAGI, per germline. Here the CDR3 DNA reads TGTGCCAGCAGAGCCGGACAGGGCGTTAACTATGGCTACACCTTC. Encoded protein: CASRAGQGVNYGYTF.

This clone was found once. The chain employs TRBV6-4 and TRBJ2-2; the match to TRBD2 covers 7 bases. CDR1 is MRHNA and CDR2 is SNTAGT in the germline V gene. This CDR3 is 15 amino acids long. The V segment lost 4 bases and the J segment 7 bases; nucleotides outside the gene matches: 9. The CDR3 is CASSVGLAEDGELFF. CDR3 DNA: TGTGCCAGCAGTGTTGGGCTAGCGGAAGACGGGGAGCTGTTTTTT.

This sequence joins TRBV5-6 and TRBJ2-1, with a possible D match to TRBD1 (6 bases). CDR3 size: 15 residues. V was cut by 4 bases and J by 0 bases, with 11 bases left in between. The germline V gene has CDR1 SGHDT and CDR2 YYEEEE. The CDR3 sequence is CASSPTGSSYNEQFF. CDR3 nucleotides: TGTGCCAGCAGCCCCACAGGGAGCTCCTACAATGAGCAGTTCTTC.

The chain combines TRBV30 with TRBJ2-2; TRBD2 matches at 9 bases. Looked up from germline, CDR1 is GTSNPN and CDR2 is SVGIG (reference sequence). CDR3 length equals 11 residues. The CDR3 spells CARLAVGELFF. CDR3 nucleotide sequence: TGTGCAAGACTAGCGGTCGGGGAGCTGTTTTTT.

The chain uses TRBV5-1 and TRBJ2-7; possibly TRBD1 for D (6 bases). The ends were cut back, 3 bases at V and 7 bases at J, with 20 bases in the middle. From germline, CDR1 is SGHRS and CDR2 YFSETQ. The CDR3 totals 15 residues. The CDR3 region is CASSYGTGWGKEQYF. The CDR3 DNA is TGCGCCAGCAGCTACGGAACAGGGTGGGGGAAGGAGCAGTACTTC.

The V call is TRBV28, the J call TRBJ1-1; perhaps TRBD1 as D (5 bases). V was trimmed by 5 bases and J by 4 bases, leaving 14 bases between them. CDR3 size: 14 residues. Germline V gene data show CDR1 as MDHEN and CDR2 as SYDVKM. Here the CDR3 DNA reads TGTGCCAGCAGTCCCAGTGGGGGGATCACTGAAGCTTTCTTT. Its translation is CASSPSGGITEAFF.

The genes are TRBV7-9 and TRBJ2-6; TRBD2 is a possible D gene (6 bases). The CDR3 extends over 18 amino acids. Trimming took off 0 bases at V and 5 bases at J, with 17 bases between the two ends. Germline-derived CDR1 and CDR2 are SEHNR and FQNEAQ (reference sequence). The CDR3 loop reads CASSLAGSGGIWANVLTF. CDR3 nucleotides: TGTGCCAGCAGCTTAGCGGGGAGCGGCGGGATATGGGCCAACGTCCTGACTTTC.

This chain joins TRBV30 and TRBJ2-1, with 12 bases that match TRBD2. The germline gives CDR1 GTSNPN, CDR2 SVGIG (reference sequence). The CDR3 is 17 amino acids. V gave up 0 bases and J gave up 4 bases; unmatched junction bases: 7. The CDR3 loop is CAWSVGRTSGTYNEQFF. In DNA form, the CDR3 reads TGTGCCTGGAGTGTCGGAAGGACTAGCGGGACATACAATGAGCAGTTCTTC.

About this clone itself: A far larger clone lies a single base away; this is likely a read error. The J gene is TRBJ1-1, the V gene TRBV4-3; D not resolved. Trimming removed 8 bases at V and 0 bases at J, with 16 bases between. This CDR3 contains 15 residues. CDR1 is LGHNA and CDR2 is YSLEER in the germline V gene. The CDR3 is CASCRPGFVNTEAFF. CDR3 nucleotides: TGCGCCAGCTGCCGACCCGGGTTCGTGAACACTGAAGCTTTCTTT.

The V gene is TRBV5-1, the J gene TRBJ2-7; 7 bases are a match to TRBD1. Losses at the gene ends were 0 bases for V and 4 bases for J; bases not matched to a gene: 7. This CDR3 has 15 residues. Germline CDR1 is SGHRS and CDR2 is YFSETQ. CDR3 DNA: TGCGCCAGCAGCTTGGAACCGGGACAGCTTTACGAGCAGTACTTC. Residues: CASSLEPGQLYEQYF.

This rearrangement joins TRBV10-3 to TRBJ1-5; D may be TRBD1 (6 bases). There are 16 residues in the CDR3. V was clipped by 2 bases and J by 0 bases, with 11 bases between them. Per germline, CDR1 ENHRY and CDR2 SYGVKD. CDR3 sequence reads: CAISERGGDSNQPQHF. CDR3 sequence (DNA): TGTGCCATCAGTGAGAGGGGGGGAGATAGCAATCAGCCCCAGCATTTT.

This clone was detected once. The chain employs TRBV15 and TRBJ1-1, with D perhaps TRBD1 (6 bases). Trimming removed 0 bases at V and 6 bases at J, with 14 bases between. Per germline, CDR1 LNHNV and CDR2 YYDKDF (reference sequence). The CDR3 is 15 amino acids. The CDR3 loop is CATSRDRGQWSEAFF. In nucleotides, the CDR3 is TGTGCCACCAGCAGAGATCGGGGACAATGGTCTGAAGCTTTCTTT.

This clone occurred a few times. A junction end diverges from the germline sequence, so it may reflect a read error. V and J are TRBV30 and TRBJ2-7, with D perhaps TRBD2 (6 bases). The CDR3 covers 13 residues. Per germline, CDR1 GTSNPN and CDR2 SVGIG (reference sequence). Here the CDR3 reads CAGRSGGTYEQYF. CDR3 sequence (DNA): TGTGCCGGGAGGAGCGGAGGGACCTACGAGCAGTACTTC.

The chain is built from TRBV7-2 and TRBJ2-1; 10 nucleotides align to TRBD1. Germline V gene data show CDR1 as SGHTA and CDR2 as FQGNSA. Trimming at V came to 5 bases and at J to 7 bases, leaving 14 bases not matched to a gene. CDR3 length: 17 amino acids. CDR3 in amino acids: CASSTKVLGQGGNEQFF. The DNA for the CDR3 is TGTGCCAGCAGCACGAAAGTCTTAGGACAGGGGGGTAATGAGCAGTTCTTC.